Each of the 21 T cell receptor beta chains below was sequenced from the same sample in a study of T-cell reconstitution after alpha-beta-depleted transplantation in children. Unique molecular identifiers were incorporated during preparation of the TCRbeta library. TCRdb reprocessed the PCR reads with MiXCR, giving one entry per CDR3 protein. The table lists just over 350,000 distinct CDR3 sequences, 13% of them singletons, with 4.3% in the top ten. The source was PBMCs, collected from the stem cell graft. The receptors were gathered from a human donor who donated a stem cell graft to a child with Fanconi anemia.

This clonotype was recorded many times. The junction does not match germline at one end; this may be a read error. The rearrangement joins TRBV5-1 to TRBJ1-1, with D uncertain. Germline CDR1 reads SGHRS; CDR2 reads YFSETQ. The length of the CDR3 is 11 residues. CDR3 amino acids: CASSLGTEAFF. Here the CDR3 DNA reads TGTGCCAGCAGCTTGGGGACTGAAGCTTTCTTT.

The genes are TRBV20-1 and TRBJ1-5; 7 nucleotides align to TRBD1. The junction had 10 bases not matched to a gene; V was cut back by 0 bases and J by 5 bases. The CDR3 consists of 16 residues. In germline, CDR1 is DFQATT, CDR2 SNEGSKA (reference sequence). Here the CDR3 DNA reads TGCAGTGCTAGAGACCTGACAGGGAGTGTGGATCAGCCCCAGCATTTT. This translates into CSARDLTGSVDQPQHF.

The chain employs TRBV12-3 or TRBV12-4 and TRBJ2-7; tentatively, D is TRBD1 (6 bases). The CDR3 sequence is 13 residues long. Deletions cut 6 bases from V and 2 bases from J, with 11 bases between. CDR3 in DNA: TGTGCCAGCAGCCGGGACACTACCTACGAGCAGTACTTC. Protein sequence: CASSRDTTYEQYF.

This clonotype has just a few counts. CDR3 sequence (DNA): TGTGCCAGCACCCAGGAGGGAGAGGCTGGGGCCAACGTCCTGACTTTC. It specifies CASTQEGEAGANVLTF. This sequence joins TRBV12-3 or TRBV12-4 and TRBJ2-6; possible D gene TRBD2, 6 bases. The V gene lost 7 bases and the J gene lost 2 bases, with 15 bases spanning the gap. The CDR3 is made up of 16 amino acids.

The rearrangement joins TRBV20-1 to TRBJ2-2; 8 bases match TRBD2. V trimming: 5 bases; J trimming: 7 bases; junction bases outside the gene matches: 9. Looked up from germline, CDR1 is DFQATT and CDR2 is SNEGSKA (reference sequence). The CDR3 loop spans 14 amino acids. CDR3 sequence reads: CSAYSGGAHGELFF. In DNA, the CDR3 is TGCAGTGCTTATTCGGGGGGGGCCCACGGGGAGCTGTTTTTT.

The rearrangement uses TRBV7-9 and TRBJ1-2, with D possibly TRBD1 on 6 matching bases. The CDR3 consists of 14 residues. The V and J ends lost 3 bases and 6 bases respectively, with 14 bases between them. CDR1 and CDR2 (germline): SEHNR, FQNEAQ (reference sequence). In DNA, the CDR3 is TGTGCCAGCAGCTTTTCTACAGGGAATCATGGCTACACCTTC. The encoded protein is CASSFSTGNHGYTF. Looking up the rest from reference TRBV7-9 and TRBJ1-2 gives the full variable domain: DTGVSQNPRHKITKRGQNVTFRCDPISEHNRLYWYRQTLGQGPEFLTYFQNEAQLEKSRLLSDRFSAERPKGSFSTLEIQRTEQGDSAMYLCASSFSTGNHGYTFGSGTRLTVV.

This clonotype was seen only a few times. The V call is TRBV7-8, the J call TRBJ2-1; perhaps TRBD2 as D (6 bases). The V gene's germline CDR1 is SGHVS and CDR2 FQNEAQ. The CDR3 spans 15 residues. V was shortened by 5 bases and J by 6 bases, with 17 bases between the two germline ends. As DNA, the CDR3 is TGTGCCAGCAGCGTCCGGGACTCCCCGGCCAATGAGCAGTTCTTC. Translating it yields CASSVRDSPANEQFF.

This clonotype was recorded at least ten times. The rearrangement joins TRBV7-8 to TRBJ2-7; tentatively, D is TRBD1 or TRBD2 (5 bases each). Germline assignment: CDR1 SGHVS and CDR2 FQNEAQ. The CDR3 runs 14 residues. The V end was cut by 1 base, the J end by 6 bases, with 13 bases between. The CDR3 sequence: CASSLEGDRGEQYF. CDR3 nucleotides: TGTGCCAGCAGCTTAGAGGGAGACAGAGGCGAGCAGTACTTC.

The sample holds many counts of this clonotype. This chain connects TRBV12-3 or TRBV12-4 to TRBJ1-5; D gene ambiguous. This CDR3 region has 13 residues. Trimming pared 5 bases from V and 0 bases from J, leaving 5 bases between. The CDR3 bases are TGTGCCAGCAGTCCATCTAGCAATCAGCCCCAGCATTTT. Translation gives CASSPSSNQPQHF.

In its sample, this clonotype was seen a few times. The chain is built from TRBV6-1 and TRBJ1-2; no firm D call. This CDR3 is built from 14 residues. V lost 7 bases to trimming and J lost 2 bases, with 14 bases between them. In germline, CDR1 is MNHNS, CDR2 SASEGT. The CDR3 bases are TGTGCCAGCAACTGGCTGGGATTGAACTATGGCTACACCTTC. This translates into CASNWLGLNYGYTF.

CDR3 sequence (DNA): TGCGCCAGCACCAATGCCGGGCAGCTGGGCACCGGGGAGCTGTTTTTT. It yields the protein CASTNAGQLGTGELFF. The chain carries TRBV5-1 and TRBJ2-2; no clear D gene. Per germline, CDR1 SGHRS and CDR2 YFSETQ. Trimming cost V 6 bases and J 4 bases, with 19 bases left between them. This CDR3 has 16 amino acids.

The chain uses TRBV20-1 and TRBJ2-7, with 9 nucleotides matching TRBD2. Germline V CDR1 and CDR2: DFQATT, SNEGSKA (reference sequence). The CDR3 extends over 14 amino acids. Trimming cost V 0 bases and J 8 bases; bases outside gene matches: 8. The CDR3 loop is CSARDPSGGNQQYF. CDR3 in DNA: TGCAGTGCTAGAGATCCCAGCGGGGGGAACCAGCAGTACTTC.

This clonotype was seen ten or more times. CDR3 protein: CASSLSTSGGAGANVLTF. CDR3 nucleotides: TGTGCCAGCAGCCTGTCGACTAGCGGGGGGGCTGGGGCCAACGTCCTGACTTTC. The V gene is TRBV4-2, the J gene TRBJ2-6; TRBD2 agrees at 14 bases. The CDR3 is 18 residues long. The trim removed 4 bases at V and 2 bases at J, leaving 4 bases unmatched. The germline V gene encodes CDR1 LGHNA and CDR2 YNFKEQ.

This clonotype was picked up many times. The V call is TRBV6-6, the J call TRBJ1-6, with D unclear. V was cut by 7 bases and J by 8 bases, with 9 bases left in between. Germline assignment: CDR1 MNHNY and CDR2 SVGAGI (reference sequence). The CDR3 extends over 12 amino acids. The CDR3 is CASKFTDSPLHF. CDR3 nucleotide sequence: TGTGCCAGCAAATTTACGGATTCACCCCTCCACTTT.

J is TRBJ2-2 and V is TRBV28; possible D gene TRBD1, 5 bases. Germline loops: CDR1 MDHEN, CDR2 SYDVKM. The CDR3 spans 16 residues. Trimming cost V 7 bases and J 1 base, with 16 bases left between them. The CDR3 DNA reads as TGTGCCAGCATCCCTGGTGGGGCAAGGAACACCGGGGAGCTGTTTTTT. Translated, it gives CASIPGGARNTGELFF.

The chain combines TRBV4-2 with TRBJ1-5; no firm D call. Germline V gives CDR1 LGHNA, CDR2 YNFKEQ. The CDR3 is 15 amino acids. The V and J ends lost 1 base and 6 bases respectively, with 13 bases between them. CDR3 bases: TGTGCCAGCAGCCAAGTAACCGAAGCAGGTCAGCCCCAGCATTTT. Translated: CASSQVTEAGQPQHF.

V and J are TRBV29-1 and TRBJ1-2; 9 bases map to TRBD1. Germline CDR1 SQVTM, CDR2 ANQGSEA. With V trimmed by 2 bases and J by 0 bases, 7 bases remained unmatched. The CDR3 consists of 16 residues. The CDR3 protein is CSVEKTTGGANYGYTF. Written as DNA, the CDR3 is TGCAGCGTTGAAAAAACAACAGGGGGCGCTAACTATGGCTACACCTTC.

The chain is built from TRBV7-2 and TRBJ1-2; D might be TRBD1 (6 bases). CDR1 and CDR2 (germline): SGHTA, FQGNSA. V gave up 0 bases and J gave up 8 bases, with 13 bases separating them. This CDR3 has 14 amino acids. The CDR3 DNA follows: TGTGCCAGCAGCTTAGCCAGGGGCGCGGAGGGCTACACCTTC. This sequence encodes CASSLARGAEGYTF.

This clonotype was detected many times. V and J are TRBV7-9 and TRBJ1-2; D is perhaps TRBD1 (6 bases). The CDR3 is 15 residues long. The V gene lost 8 bases and the J gene lost 4 bases, with 20 bases spanning the gap. Germline CDR1 and CDR2: SEHNR and FQNEAQ (reference sequence). Written as DNA, the CDR3 is TGTGCCAGCTCCCTCGGGGGCCTTAAAGGCTATGGCTACACCTTC. Amino acids: CASSLGGLKGYGYTF.

On this clonotype itself: The junction and the germline gene differ at one end; a read error may be behind it. This sequence joins TRBV5-1 and TRBJ2-1; possibly TRBD2 for D (5 bases). This CDR3 region has 12 residues. Germline assignment: CDR1 SGHRS and CDR2 YFSETQ. CDR3 protein: CASSLERARLVF. The CDR3, as DNA: TGCGCCAGCAGCTTGGAGAGGGCTAGGCTGGTATTC.

The CDR3 sequence: CATSRDPGGGGRGYTF. DNA of the CDR3: TGTGCCACCAGCAGAGATCCTGGGGGTGGAGGACGCGGCTACACCTTC. The chain recombines TRBV15 with TRBJ1-2; D perhaps matches TRBD1 (5 bases). V was shortened by 0 bases and J by 8 bases, with 19 bases between the two germline ends. In germline, CDR1 is LNHNV, CDR2 YYDKDF (reference sequence). The CDR3 has 16 residues.